Below are 20 T cell receptor beta chains sequenced from a single sample in a study of blood T cell repertoires in COVID-19. The protocol was immunoSEQ multiplex PCR, while the TCRdb copy is restricted to in-frame clones and leaves out a portion. The repertoire consists of roughly 380,000 clones, with 89% occurring once and the leading ten covering about 3.9%. The sequencing sample was made of peripheral blood. The source of these receptors is a woman between 55 and 75 years old with COVID-19, enrolled during active disease.

The rearrangement uses TRBV28 and TRBJ1-6; D possibly corresponds to TRBD1 (5 bases). CDR1 and CDR2 from the germline V gene are MDHEN and SYDVKM. This CDR3 region has 17 residues. Trimming stripped 3 bases from V and 0 bases from J, with 12 bases between. CDR3 nucleotides: TGTGCCAGCAGTTTTCAGGGCTCAAGCTCCTATAATTCACCCCTCCACTTT. Its protein product is CASSFQGSSSYNSPLHF.

This clone appeared once. The gene calls are TRBV25-1 and TRBJ2-7; 7 bases align to TRBD1. The CDR3 is 14 residues long. V trimming: 2 bases; J trimming: 2 bases; junction bases outside the gene matches: 3. CDR1 MGHDK and CDR2 SYGVNS come from the germline V gene. The CDR3 bases are TGTGCCAGCAGTGAAGACAGGGTCCCCTACGAGCAGTACTTC. Translated: CASSEDRVPYEQYF.

V usage is TRBV30 and J usage is TRBJ1-3; TRBD1 agrees at 7 bases. This CDR3 has 15 amino acids. The germline CDR1 and CDR2 sequences are GTSNPN and SVGIG (reference sequence). V lost 1 base, J lost 4 bases, and 7 bases stayed unmatched. The CDR3 nucleotides are TGTGCCTGGAGTGCTCAGGGGGTTGGAGGAAACACCATATATTTT. Amino acids: CAWSAQGVGGNTIYF.

This clone has just a few counts. CDR3 bases: TGCGCCAGCAGCTCGTACCAAGAGACCCAGTACTTC. It translates to CASSSYQETQYF. The chain recombines TRBV5-1 with TRBJ2-5; no clear D. The CDR3 runs to 12 residues. The ends were cut back, 3 bases at V and 0 bases at J, with 3 bases in the middle. Germline values: CDR1 SGHRS, CDR2 YFSETQ.

The chain is built from TRBV9 and TRBJ1-2; 9 nucleotides agree with TRBD1. The length of the CDR3 is 15 residues. Looked up from germline, CDR1 is SGDLS and CDR2 is YYNGEE. The trim removed 4 bases at V and 7 bases at J, leaving 11 bases unmatched. The CDR3 region is CASSKTSGTGFGYTF. CDR3 nucleotide sequence: TGTGCCAGCAGCAAGACTTCGGGGACAGGGTTTGGCTACACCTTC.

The chain uses TRBV6-5 and TRBJ1-5; 9 bases line up with TRBD1. Germline V gives CDR1 MNHEY, CDR2 SVGAGI. CDR3 length: 15 residues. V shed 5 bases and J 6 bases; nucleotides not matched to a gene: 8. CDR3 nucleotides: TGTGCCAGCAGTCCGGGACAGGGTGTTGTTCAGCCCCAGCATTTT. It codes for CASSPGQGVVQPQHF.

The J gene is TRBJ2-3, the V gene TRBV5-1; tentatively, D is TRBD2 (7 bases). The length of the CDR3 is 16 residues. Per germline, CDR1 SGHRS and CDR2 YFSETQ. Trimming stripped 2 bases from V and 5 bases from J, with 18 bases between. The CDR3: CASSFPSRGAGDTQYF. The CDR3 DNA is TGCGCCAGCAGCTTCCCGAGCCGGGGGGCGGGAGATACGCAGTATTTT. The complete variable domain, with remaining parts taken from reference TRBV5-1 and TRBJ2-3, reads KAGVTQTPRYLIKTRGQQVTLSCSPISGHRSVSWYQQTPGQGLQFLFEYFSETQRNKGNFPGRFSGRQFSNSRSEMNVSTLELGDSALYLCASSFPSRGAGDTQYFGPGTRLTVL.

The chain employs TRBV6-1 and TRBJ2-3, with TRBD1 identical over 11 bases. The CDR3 has 16 residues. Unmatched junction bases numbered 1, after V lost 0 bases and J lost 2 bases. The germline V gene has CDR1 MNHNS and CDR2 SASEGT. The CDR3 protein is CASSEAGQGDTDTQYF. For the CDR3, the DNA is TGTGCCAGCAGTGAAGCGGGACAGGGGGACACAGATACGCAGTATTTT.

This chain uses TRBV6-5 with TRBJ1-2; D is unresolved. The CDR3 sequence is 13 residues long. V dropped 0 bases and J dropped 4 bases, with 6 bases sitting between them. The germline CDR1 and CDR2 sequences are MNHEY and SVGAGI. CDR3 amino acids: CASSYSRSYGYTF. CDR3 DNA: TGTGCCAGCAGTTACTCGAGAAGCTATGGCTACACCTTC.

This rearrangement joins TRBV18 to TRBJ2-7; D is perhaps TRBD2 (6 bases). Germline CDR1 and CDR2: KGHSH and LQKENI. The CDR3 spans 14 residues. Trimming removed 3 bases at V and 6 bases at J, with 15 bases between. The CDR3 here is CASSPRRDLSEQYF. In nucleotides, the CDR3 is TGTGCCAGCTCACCCCGGAGGGACCTCTCCGAGCAGTACTTC. Variable domain in full (rest from reference TRBV18 and TRBJ2-7): NAGVMQNPRHLVRRRGQEARLRCSPMKGHSHVYWYRQLPEEGLKFMVYLQKENIIDESGMPKERFSAEFPKEGPSILRIQQVVRGDSAAYFCASSPRRDLSEQYFGPGTRLTVT.

Concerning this clone: Other DNA sequences of this sample code for an identical CDR3. The J gene is TRBJ1-2, the V gene TRBV5-1; D call uncertain. Germline CDR1 is SGHRS and CDR2 is YFSETQ. V shed 2 bases and J shed 5 bases, with 10 bases lying between them. CDR3 length: 13 amino acids. Here the CDR3 reads CASSLGGAYGYTF. The CDR3 DNA is TGCGCCAGCAGCTTAGGCGGAGCTTATGGCTACACCTTC.

J is TRBJ2-2 and V is TRBV2; D gene ambiguous. There are 15 residues in the CDR3. V was shortened by 9 bases and J by 5 bases, with 19 bases between the two germline ends. Looked up from germline, CDR1 is SNHLY and CDR2 is FYNNEI. CDR3 in amino acids: CASCLEQLGTGELFF. The CDR3 DNA sequence: TGTGCCAGTTGTTTGGAGCAACTCGGGACCGGGGAGCTGTTTTTT.

The rearrangement joins TRBV7-8 to TRBJ1-2; D remains ambiguous. The CDR3 is 13 amino acids. CDR1 SGHVS and CDR2 FQNEAQ come from the germline V gene. Deletions cut 5 bases from V and 2 bases from J, with 9 bases between. DNA of the CDR3: TGTGCCAGCAGCCCGCAGGCGAACTATGGCTACACCTTC. This translates into CASSPQANYGYTF.

About this clone: Other DNA sequences of this sample code for an identical CDR3. The chain has TRBV2 and TRBJ1-4, with TRBD1 matching over 7 bases. Trimming removed 7 bases from V and 5 bases from J; junction bases left unmatched: 1. The CDR3 has 12 residues. Per germline, CDR1 SNHLY and CDR2 FYNNEI. The CDR3 DNA is TGTGCCAGCAACAGGGGAAATGAAAAACTGTTTTTT. It translates to CASNRGNEKLFF.

The chain is built from TRBV6-6 and TRBJ1-3; D gene ambiguous. Trimming pared 0 bases from V and 0 bases from J, leaving 9 bases between. The CDR3 spans 16 residues. Looked up from germline, CDR1 is MNHNY and CDR2 is SVGAGI (reference sequence). The CDR3 DNA reads TGTGCCAGCAGTTACTCGAGTCTACCCTCTGGAAACACCATATATTTT. Amino acid sequence: CASSYSSLPSGNTIYF.

The chain links TRBV9 to TRBJ2-3, with 7 bases aligning to TRBD2. V lost 3 bases, J lost 2 bases, and 3 bases stayed unmatched. Germline loops: CDR1 SGDLS, CDR2 YYNGEE. The CDR3 sequence is 14 residues long. DNA for the CDR3: TGTGCCAGCAGCGCAGCGGGGAACACAGATACGCAGTATTTT. Translating it yields CASSAAGNTDTQYF.

This sequence joins TRBV6-2 or TRBV6-3 and TRBJ1-5; 7 nucleotides line up with TRBD1. Germline assignment: CDR1 MNHEY and CDR2 SVGEGT. V shed 5 bases, J shed 7 bases, and the junction held 8 bases outside the gene matches. This CDR3 is built from 14 residues. DNA of the CDR3: TGTGCCAGCAGTCGAACCAACAGGGGCCAGCCCCAGCATTTT. Its translation: CASSRTNRGQPQHF.

The V and J genes are TRBV3-1 (or the pseudogene TRBV3-2) and TRBJ2-1; unclear D gene. The CDR3 is 12 amino acids. The V gene lost 6 bases and the J gene lost 1 base, with 4 bases spanning the gap. Germline CDR1 reads LGHDT; CDR2 reads YNNKEL (reference sequence). CDR3 bases: TGTGCCAGCAGGCGTTCCTACAATGAGCAGTTCTTC. This encodes CASRRSYNEQFF.

This CDR3 reads CASSQINGQPQHF. CDR3 nucleotide sequence: TGCGCCAGCAGCCAAATAAATGGCCAGCCCCAGCATTTT. The chain joins TRBV4-1 to TRBJ1-5; no definite D call. V gave up 2 bases and J gave up 7 bases, with 9 bases separating them. The CDR3 spans 13 residues. The germline CDR1 and CDR2 sequences are MGHRA and YSYEKL.

This chain connects TRBV15 to TRBJ2-3; tentatively, D is TRBD2 (6 bases). The germline V gene encodes CDR1 LNHNV and CDR2 YYDKDF (reference sequence). This CDR3 has 15 amino acids. V shed 8 bases and J shed 2 bases, with 17 bases lying between them. In DNA, the CDR3 is TGTGCCACCCGGCGCAGTCTAGCGCTCACAGATACGCAGTATTTT. This translates into CATRRSLALTDTQYF.